One and the same sample provided the 17 T cell receptor beta chains below, sequenced in a study of Ad26.COV2.S vaccination and SARS-CoV-2 variants. Generated by immunoSEQ multiplex PCR, the TCRdb table keeps only in-frame clones and is missing some. The repertoire holds roughly 390,000 clones, with roughly nine tenths as singletons. Treatment reported: over 15 received Ad26.COV2.S at low or high dose, single or two shots; several received placebo; per-sample allocation not given. Sampling was performed 63 days after the first vaccine or placebo injection. This sample comprised peripheral blood, obtained in a trial of Ad26.COV2.S vaccine versus placebo. These receptors were collected from a person aged 18-65 years who received the Ad26.COV2.S COVID-19 vaccine or a placebo.

The V and J genes are TRBV11-3 and TRBJ1-1; D is possibly TRBD1 (6 bases). The CDR3 is made up of 12 amino acids. Germline lookup yields CDR1 SGHNT and CDR2 YENEEA. V dropped 2 bases and J dropped 10 bases, with 11 bases sitting between them. Here the CDR3 reads CASSLTGGRAFF. The CDR3 coding sequence is TGTGCCAGCAGCTTAACCGGGGGCCGAGCTTTCTTT.

This CDR3 reads CASSSGGRGGATDTQYF. The CDR3 DNA reads TGCGCCAGCAGCTCTGGAGGGCGGGGGGGCGCGACAGATACGCAGTATTTT. The chain combines TRBV5-1 with TRBJ2-3; TRBD2 matches at 9 bases. J was trimmed by 3 bases and V by 3 bases; bases with no gene match: 11. The CDR3 runs 17 residues. Germline CDR1 reads SGHRS; CDR2 reads YFSETQ.

The V gene is TRBV19, the J gene TRBJ1-1; 7 nucleotides agree with TRBD1. Germline values: CDR1 LNHDA, CDR2 SQIVND (reference sequence). This CDR3 has 13 residues. V trimming: 9 bases; J trimming: 1 base; junction bases outside the gene matches: 5. CDR3 nucleotides: TGTGCCAGCCAGAGACAGGGGAACACTGAAGCTTTCTTT. Its translation is CASQRQGNTEAFF.

J is TRBJ2-7 and V is TRBV11-2; 7 nucleotides match TRBD1. The V gene end was trimmed by 5 bases and the J gene end by 3 bases; junction bases not matched to a gene: 16. Germline lookup yields CDR1 SGHAT and CDR2 FQNNGV. This CDR3 has 17 amino acids. The CDR3 DNA follows: TGTGCCAGCAGCAGCCTACGTGTCGGACAGGTGCGCTACGAGCAGTACTTC. Translating it yields CASSSLRVGQVRYEQYF.

The chain recombines TRBV3-1 (or the pseudogene TRBV3-2) with TRBJ2-5, with D possibly being TRBD1 (6 bases). The CDR3 consists of 13 residues. Germline CDR1 is LGHDT and CDR2 is YNNKEL (reference sequence). Trimming stripped 4 bases from V and 2 bases from J, with 8 bases between. The DNA for the CDR3 is TGTGCCAGCAGCCTGGACAGTCAAGAGACCCAGTACTTC. Translating it yields CASSLDSQETQYF.

The genes are TRBV27 and TRBJ2-1, with 8 positions matching TRBD2. This CDR3 contains 14 residues. Germline V gives CDR1 MNHEY, CDR2 SMNVEV (reference sequence). Unmatched junction bases numbered 7, after V lost 4 bases and J lost 8 bases. The CDR3 DNA reads as TGTGCCAGCAGTTACTCGGGGGGGCCGCATGAGCAGTTCTTC. It is translated as CASSYSGGPHEQFF.

This chain uses TRBV4-3 with TRBJ1-2; D perhaps matches TRBD1 (5 bases). V shed 0 bases and J shed 2 bases, with 13 bases lying between them. From germline, CDR1 is LGHNA and CDR2 YSLEER. The CDR3 sequence is 16 residues long. CDR3 nucleotide sequence: TGCGCCAGCAGCCAAGATTGGGGACTCTCAAACTATGGCTACACCTTC. Amino acid sequence: CASSQDWGLSNYGYTF.

This chain joins TRBV11-2 and TRBJ2-1; no clear D. The CDR3 consists of 15 residues. Trimming took off 2 bases at V and 0 bases at J, with 8 bases between the two ends. Germline assignment: CDR1 SGHAT and CDR2 FQNNGV. The CDR3: CASSLRPDSYNEQFF. DNA for the CDR3: TGTGCCAGCAGCTTACGGCCTGACTCCTACAATGAGCAGTTCTTC.

This clone has only one observation. The same CDR3 also results from other DNA sequences found in this sample. The rearrangement uses TRBV19 and TRBJ1-2; no clear D gene. Trimming took 1 base from V and 3 from J, leaving 9 bases between them. The V gene's germline CDR1 is LNHDA and CDR2 SQIVND (reference sequence). CDR3 length: 14 amino acids. CDR3 protein: CASSIGRADYGYTF. The CDR3 region has the DNA TGTGCCAGTAGTATAGGAAGGGCGGACTATGGCTACACCTTC. The whole variable domain, filled in from reference TRBV19 and TRBJ1-2, reads DGGITQSPKYLFRKEGQNVTLSCEQNLNHDAMYWYRQDPGQGLRLIYYSQIVNDFQKGDIAEGYSVSREKKESFPLTVTSAQKNPTAFYLCASSIGRADYGYTFGSGTRLTVV.

The chain joins TRBV29-1 to TRBJ2-1; maybe TRBD1 (6 bases). The CDR3 has 14 residues. Trimming left V 4 bases short and J 6 bases short, with 16 bases between. Germline CDR1 SQVTM, CDR2 ANQGSEA. The CDR3 coding sequence is TGCAGCGTTGCCCCCAGGGGTCCCTCCAATGAGCAGTTCTTC. This encodes CSVAPRGPSNEQFF.

This clone was recorded a few times. The J gene is TRBJ1-4, the V gene TRBV11-2, with D hard to call. CDR3 length equals 14 residues. CDR1 is SGHAT and CDR2 is FQNNGV in the germline V gene. Trimming stripped 3 bases from V and 2 bases from J, with 7 bases between. CDR3 DNA sequence: TGTGCCAGCAGCTTCGGCAGGACTAATGAAAAACTGTTTTTT. Its translation is CASSFGRTNEKLFF.

The rearrangement joins TRBV6-2 or TRBV6-3 to TRBJ2-3, with a possible D match to TRBD2 (5 bases). Per germline, CDR1 MNHEY and CDR2 SVGEGT. Deletions cut 2 bases from V and 6 bases from J, with 9 bases between. The CDR3 loop spans 13 amino acids. The CDR3 bases are TGTGCCAGCAGTTACGCCCGAGGGGATACGCAGTATTTT. Its protein product is CASSYARGDTQYF.

CDR3 coding DNA: TGTGCCAGTATTGGGGGAATGGCTGGCTACACCTTC. It translates to CASIGGMAGYTF. The rearrangement links TRBV19 to TRBJ1-2; TRBD1 might be the D (5 bases). Germline V gives CDR1 LNHDA, CDR2 SQIVND (reference sequence). V was cut by 7 bases and J by 7 bases, with 13 bases left in between. The CDR3 runs to 12 residues.

The chain uses TRBV6-1 and TRBJ2-1; 8 positions match TRBD1. CDR1 MNHNS and CDR2 SASEGT come from the germline V gene. The CDR3 contains 16 residues. Losses at the gene ends were 4 bases for V and 1 base for J; bases not matched to a gene: 6. The CDR3 reads CASSVGRTGSYNEQFF. The CDR3 DNA reads as TGTGCCAGCAGTGTCGGAAGGACAGGGTCCTACAATGAGCAGTTCTTC.

The chain has TRBV10-1 and TRBJ2-5, with D maybe TRBD1 (5 bases). Per the germline V gene, CDR1 is WNHNN and CDR2 is SYGVQD (reference sequence). The length of the CDR3 is 17 residues. V lost 10 bases and J 0 bases, leaving 24 bases between the germline ends. CDR3: CATRQKPFSWYQETQYF. The CDR3 DNA reads TGCGCCACACGACAGAAGCCATTCTCTTGGTACCAAGAGACCCAGTACTTC.

The J gene is TRBJ2-3, the V gene TRBV4-3, with D perhaps given as TRBD1 or TRBD2 (5 bases each). V was shortened by 5 bases and J by 6 bases, with 18 bases between the two germline ends. Per germline, CDR1 LGHNA and CDR2 YSLEER. The CDR3 covers 15 residues. The CDR3, as DNA: TGCGCCAGCAGCTTGAATGGTGGGGGTTTGGATACGCAGTATTTT. Translated: CASSLNGGGLDTQYF.

This chain joins TRBV28 and TRBJ1-2; weak D call: TRBD1 (6 bases). Per the germline V gene, CDR1 is MDHEN and CDR2 is SYDVKM. V gave up 4 bases and J gave up 3 bases, with 15 bases separating them. The CDR3 sequence is 15 residues long. This chain's CDR3 is CASSSLGAQDYGYTF. The CDR3 nucleotides read TGTGCCAGCAGTTCCTTGGGGGCGCAGGACTATGGCTACACCTTC.